The 24 T cell receptor beta chains below were found in one sample sequenced in a study of beta chain features in type 1 diabetes. Investigators reverse transcribed all isolated RNA, so they sequenced expressed TCRB transcripts. TCRdb keeps only in-frame clones here, not all; method: immunoSEQ multiplex PCR. The sample includes a few hundred thousand clones, roughly 11% seen only once; the top ten take 0.015%. Input material: naive CD4+ T cells from blood. The receptors were gathered from a woman in her twenties or thirties in good health.

The chain has TRBV5-1 and TRBJ2-3, with TRBD2 matching 9 bases. CDR3 length: 16 residues. The J segment lost 2 bases and the V segment lost 2 bases, leaving 6 bases of the junction unmatched. Germline CDR1 reads SGHRS; CDR2 reads YFSETQ. The CDR3 protein is CASSFAAGGNTDTQYF. CDR3 bases: TGCGCCAGCAGCTTCGCAGCGGGAGGCAACACAGATACGCAGTATTTT.

The chain has TRBV7-3 and TRBJ1-1; the D is unclear. The CDR3 contains 15 residues. Trimming took 0 bases from V and 0 from J, leaving 8 bases between them. Per germline, CDR1 SGHTA and CDR2 FQGTGA. The CDR3 spells CASSLTAGLNTEAFF. The CDR3, as DNA: TGTGCCAGCAGCTTAACGGCAGGTTTGAACACTGAAGCTTTCTTT. Drawing the rest from reference TRBV7-3 and TRBJ1-1, the complete variable domain is GAGVSQTPSNKVTEKGKYVELRCDPISGHTALYWYRQSLGQGPEFLIYFQGTGAADDSGLPNDRFFAVRPEGSVSTLKIQRTERGDSAVYLCASSLTAGLNTEAFFGQGTRLTVV.

This clone was recorded a few times. The chain couples TRBV7-6 to TRBJ1-4; possibly TRBD1 for D (5 bases). The CDR3 consists of 13 residues. Trimming removed 4 bases at V and 13 bases at J, with 16 bases between. Germline V gene data show CDR1 as SGHVS and CDR2 as FNYEAQ. CDR3 protein: CASSSNTGGVLFF. The CDR3 coding sequence is TGTGCCAGCAGCTCAAACACTGGAGGGGTACTGTTTTTT. Full variable domain (rest looked up from reference TRBV7-6 and TRBJ1-4): GAGVSQSPRYKVTKRGQDVALRCDPISGHVSLYWYRQALGQGPEFLTYFNYEAQQDKSGLPNDRFSAERPEGSISTLTIQRTEQRDSAMYRCASSSNTGGVLFFGSGTQLSVL.

The rearrangement joins TRBV19 to TRBJ2-7, with 9 bases aligning to TRBD2. Germline CDR1 and CDR2: LNHDA and SQIVND (reference sequence). This CDR3 region has 15 residues. After removal of 5 bases from V and 5 bases from J, the junction contained 10 bases not matched to a gene. The CDR3 DNA sequence: TGTGCCAGTAGTCAAACCGGGACTAGCACCAACGAGCAGTACTTC. This codes for CASSQTGTSTNEQYF.

This chain links TRBV2 with TRBJ2-2; TRBD1 agrees at 7 bases. The J segment lost 4 bases and the V segment lost 2 bases, leaving 7 bases of the junction unmatched. In germline, CDR1 is SNHLY, CDR2 FYNNEI. This CDR3 is built from 16 residues. The CDR3 bases are TGTGCCAGCAGTGAACAAGGACAGGCGGCCACCGGGGAGCTGTTTTTT. Translating it yields CASSEQGQAATGELFF.

This clone was seen a handful of times. This rearrangement joins TRBV29-1 to TRBJ2-5; 13 bases map to TRBD2. The trim removed 6 bases at V and 7 bases at J, leaving 5 bases unmatched. The CDR3 contains 13 residues. The germline CDR1 and CDR2 sequences are SQVTM and ANQGSEA. The CDR3 bases are TGCAGCGTGGGGACTAGCGGGACGGCGACCCAGTACTTC. This gives the protein CSVGTSGTATQYF. The full variable domain, with the rest looked up from reference TRBV29-1 and TRBJ2-5, is SAVISQKPSRDICQRGTSLTIQCQVDSQVTMMFWYRQQPGQSLTLIATANQGSEATYESGFVIDKFPISRPNLTFSTLTVSNMSPEDSSIYLCSVGTSGTATQYFGPGTRLLVL.

This rearrangement joins TRBV27 to TRBJ2-5; 13 positions match TRBD2. The CDR3 contains 17 residues. Trimming at V came to 3 bases and at J to 2 bases, leaving 6 bases not matched to a gene. Germline V gives CDR1 MNHEY, CDR2 SMNVEV (reference sequence). CDR3 bases: TGTGCCAGCAGTTTGAGGGGACTAGCGGGACGTCAAGAGACCCAGTACTTC. Translating gives CASSLRGLAGRQETQYF.

This clone was counted between two and nine times. The chain employs TRBV5-4 and TRBJ2-1, with 11 bases fitting TRBD2. The V gene's germline CDR1 is SGHNT and CDR2 YYREEE (reference sequence). The CDR3 contains 18 residues. V was pared by 5 bases and J by 8 bases, with 18 bases of the junction left unmatched. The CDR3 region is CASRRGSSGRPGIHEQFF. CDR3 nucleotide sequence: TGTGCCAGCAGGCGAGGATCTAGCGGGAGGCCGGGAATCCATGAGCAGTTCTTC. Supplemented by reference TRBV5-4 and TRBJ2-1, the full variable domain reads ETGVTQSPTHLIKTRGQQVTLRCSSQSGHNTVSWYQQALGQGPQFIFQYYREEENGRGNFPPRFSGLQFPNYSSELNVNALELDDSALYLCASRRGSSGRPGIHEQFFGPGTRLTVL.

This clone was detected a few times. The chain uses TRBV28 and TRBJ1-2; TRBD1 agrees at 7 bases. The CDR3 length is 13 residues. Germline loops: CDR1 MDHEN, CDR2 SYDVKM. Unmatched junction bases numbered 3, after V lost 5 bases and J lost 3 bases. CDR3 protein: CASSRGQDYGYTF. CDR3 coding DNA: TGTGCCAGCAGTAGAGGACAGGACTATGGCTACACCTTC.

The table lists this clone with a few counts. The V gene is TRBV18, the J gene TRBJ2-1; TRBD2 aligns across 10 bases. The CDR3 spans 17 residues. Germline trimming cut 1 base from V and 6 bases from J; bases unmatched to any gene: 9. The germline V gene encodes CDR1 KGHSH and CDR2 LQKENI. The CDR3 loop reads CASSPRLRSGRANEQFF. As DNA, the CDR3 is TGTGCCAGCTCACCACGTCTCCGAAGCGGGAGGGCCAATGAGCAGTTCTTC.

This chain joins TRBV4-2 and TRBJ2-5; D uncertain. There are 14 residues in the CDR3. V was cut by 0 bases and J by 2 bases, with 7 bases left in between. Germline V gene data show CDR1 as LGHNA and CDR2 as YNFKEQ. In DNA form, the CDR3 reads TGTGCCAGCAGCCAAGATCGACTTCAAGAGACCCAGTACTTC. It codes for CASSQDRLQETQYF.

A few counts support this clone. V and J are TRBV25-1 and TRBJ2-7, with 9 nucleotides matching TRBD1. Germline CDR1 reads MGHDK; CDR2 reads SYGVNS. The CDR3 covers 15 residues. J was trimmed by 2 bases and V by 8 bases; bases with no gene match: 10. The CDR3 DNA is TGTGCCAGCGGACCCCTCGGGACAGGGACCTACGAGCAGTACTTC. Translation: CASGPLGTGTYEQYF.

The rearrangement links TRBV9 to TRBJ2-1, with 9 bases aligning to TRBD2. This CDR3 spans 16 amino acids. CDR1 SGDLS and CDR2 YYNGEE come from the germline V gene. V was pared by 0 bases and J by 9 bases, with 10 bases of the junction left unmatched. The CDR3 region has the DNA TGTGCCAGCAGCGTAGCTCAGGGACTAGCTATGGCTGAGCAGTTCTTC. This codes for CASSVAQGLAMAEQFF.

Only a few counts were recorded for this clone. V and J are TRBV6-6 and TRBJ2-7; unclear D gene. Germline CDR1 reads MNHNY; CDR2 reads SVGAGI (reference sequence). Between the trimmed V and J ends, which lost 7 bases and 4 bases, there was a span of 11 bases. CDR3 size: 12 residues. The CDR3 protein is CASNAAGYEQYF. The DNA of the CDR3 is TGTGCCAGCAACGCAGCAGGTTACGAGCAGTACTTC.

The gene calls are TRBV7-3 and TRBJ2-7, with D maybe TRBD2 (5 bases). Germline assignment: CDR1 SGHTA and CDR2 FQGTGA. The CDR3 is 14 amino acids. The V end was cut by 5 bases, the J end by 2 bases, with 13 bases between. CDR3 in amino acids: CASSPTGSAYEQYF. The CDR3 nucleotides are TGTGCCAGCAGCCCAACGGGTAGCGCCTACGAGCAGTACTTC.

This clone has only a few counts. The chain recombines TRBV7-2 with TRBJ2-3; tentative D call: TRBD1 (5 bases). Germline CDR1 reads SGHTA; CDR2 reads FQGNSA. V was trimmed by 1 base and J by 6 bases, leaving 14 bases between them. The CDR3 is 15 residues long. The CDR3 spells CASSLDRHRTDTQYF. For the CDR3, the DNA is TGTGCCAGCAGCTTAGACAGGCATAGGACGGATACGCAGTATTTT. The variable domain in full, completed from reference TRBV7-2 and TRBJ2-3, reads GAGVSQSPSNKVTEKGKDVELRCDPISGHTALYWYRQSLGQGLEFLIYFQGNSAPDKSGLPSDRFSAERTGGSVSTLTIQRTQQEDSAVYLCASSLDRHRTDTQYFGPGTRLTVL.

The rearrangement uses TRBV11-2 and TRBJ2-5; perhaps TRBD1 as D (6 bases). V lost 0 bases to trimming and J lost 5 bases, with 13 bases between them. Germline CDR1 SGHAT, CDR2 FQNNGV. The CDR3 sequence is 15 residues long. The CDR3 nucleotides are TGTGCCAGCAGCTTAGAGTACAGGGTAATCGAGACCCAGTACTTC. Residues: CASSLEYRVIETQYF.

This clone has more than one count but fewer than ten. The genes are TRBV28 and TRBJ2-7; TRBD2 matches 8 bases. This CDR3 spans 15 amino acids. Germline V lookup: CDR1 MDHEN, CDR2 SYDVKM. The V segment lost 7 bases and the J segment 2 bases; nucleotides outside the gene matches: 10. CDR3 bases: TGTGCCAGCACTGCCCCAGCGGGAGCTGCCTACGAGCAGTACTTC. Translation gives CASTAPAGAAYEQYF.

CDR3 DNA: TGCAGCGTTGTTGGGACTTCCGGGATAAACATTCAGTACTTC. Protein: CSVVGTSGINIQYF. This chain uses TRBV29-1 with TRBJ2-4; D is perhaps TRBD2 (6 bases). V was trimmed by 4 bases and J by 6 bases, leaving 16 bases between them. Looked up from germline, CDR1 is SQVTM and CDR2 is ANQGSEA. The CDR3 has 14 residues.

In this sample, this clone turned up a few times. V usage is TRBV25-1 and J usage is TRBJ2-1, with TRBD1 matching 7 bases. Germline assignment: CDR1 MGHDK and CDR2 SYGVNS. There are 15 residues in the CDR3. V was pared by 3 bases and J by 3 bases, with 5 bases of the junction left unmatched. The CDR3: CASSDVGQSYNEQFF. The DNA for the CDR3 is TGTGCCAGCAGTGATGTGGGACAGAGCTACAATGAGCAGTTCTTC. The entire variable domain, with the rest obtained from reference TRBV25-1 and TRBJ2-1, is as follows: EADIYQTPRYLVIGTGKKITLECSQTMGHDKMYWYQQDPGMELHLIHYSYGVNSTEKGDLSSESTVSRIRTEHFPLTLESARPSHTSQYLCASSDVGQSYNEQFFGPGTRLTVL.

The chain links TRBV4-3 to TRBJ2-1; maybe TRBD1 (6 bases). The CDR3 has 15 amino acids. From germline, CDR1 is LGHNA and CDR2 YSLEER. V was cut by 4 bases and J by 2 bases, with 12 bases left in between. Here the CDR3 reads CASSRNEGAYNEQFF. The CDR3, as DNA: TGCGCCAGCAGCCGCAATGAGGGGGCCTACAATGAGCAGTTCTTC.

The chain uses TRBV7-2 and TRBJ2-5; weak D call: TRBD1 (6 bases). Germline V gene lookup returns CDR1 SGHTA and CDR2 FQGNSA. Trimming stripped 5 bases from V and 4 bases from J, with 23 bases between. This CDR3 contains 17 residues. For the CDR3, the DNA is TGTGCCAGCAGCAGACAATTGGGACACCGTCTTGGAGAGACCCAGTACTTC. Protein sequence: CASSRQLGHRLGETQYF.

The chain recombines TRBV5-1 with TRBJ1-2; D possibly corresponds to TRBD1 (5 bases). Germline CDR1 is SGHRS and CDR2 is YFSETQ. Between the trimmed V and J ends, which lost 2 bases and 4 bases, there was a span of 9 bases. The CDR3 contains 13 residues. The CDR3 loop reads CASSFPDSYGYTF. CDR3 DNA sequence: TGCGCCAGCAGCTTCCCCGACAGCTATGGCTACACCTTC.

This clone occurred a few times. The V gene is TRBV29-1, the J gene TRBJ2-1; TRBD2 agrees at 9 bases. The CDR3 loop spans 15 amino acids. V trimming: 1 base; J trimming: 5 bases; junction bases outside the gene matches: 6. The germline gives CDR1 SQVTM, CDR2 ANQGSEA. The CDR3: CSVEGAGLAHNEQFF. The CDR3 coding sequence is TGCAGCGTTGAAGGAGCGGGACTAGCACACAATGAGCAGTTCTTC.